This T cell receptor (beta chain) was identified during a study of beta chain features in type 1 diabetes. Study results and limitations: No resolution was reached here on whether HLA type influences TCRB rearrangement. A potential PCR bias toward shorter templates would be equal in patient and control samples. A pattern of fewer insertions and more deletions at VDJ junctions was seen in type 1 diabetes patients. Shorter TCRB CDR3s, moderately but significantly so, were found in Type 1 diabetes patients in all four CD4+ subsets.

A note on this clone: The antigen is undetermined.

The CDR3 extends over 13 amino acids. V was shortened by 0 bases and J by 4 bases, with 6 bases between the two germline ends. Germline V gives CDR1 MNHNS, CDR2 SASEGT. The whole isolated RNA underwent reverse transcription, so sequencing captured expressed TCRB transcripts. Profiling relied on immunoSEQ multiplex PCR, and the TCRdb table lists in-frame clones only, not all of them. The sample contains around 650,000 clones, around 12% of which appear only once. Sorting produced populations that all topped 95% purity. The gene calls are TRBV6-1 and TRBJ1-2; D is ambiguous. Material: naive CD4+ T cells from blood. This clonotype was obtained from a man younger than 40 with type 1 diabetes. The CDR3 is CASSEAGPYGYTF. Here the CDR3 DNA reads TGTGCCAGCAGTGAAGCTGGACCCTATGGCTACACCTTC.